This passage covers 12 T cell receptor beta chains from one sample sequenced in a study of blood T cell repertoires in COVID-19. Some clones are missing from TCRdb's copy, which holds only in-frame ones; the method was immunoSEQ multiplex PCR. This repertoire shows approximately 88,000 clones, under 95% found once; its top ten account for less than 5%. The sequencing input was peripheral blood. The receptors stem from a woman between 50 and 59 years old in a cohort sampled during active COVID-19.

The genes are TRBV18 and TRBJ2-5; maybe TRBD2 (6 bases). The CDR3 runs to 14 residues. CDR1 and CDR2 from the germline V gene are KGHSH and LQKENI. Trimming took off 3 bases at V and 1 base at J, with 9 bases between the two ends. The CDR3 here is CASSPGRTQETQYF. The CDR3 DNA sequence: TGTGCCAGCTCACCGGGGAGGACCCAAGAGACCCAGTACTTC.

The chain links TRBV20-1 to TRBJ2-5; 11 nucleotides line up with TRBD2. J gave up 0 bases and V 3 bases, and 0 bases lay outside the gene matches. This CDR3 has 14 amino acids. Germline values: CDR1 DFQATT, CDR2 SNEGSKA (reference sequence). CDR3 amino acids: CSASSGGDQETQYF. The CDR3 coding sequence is TGCAGTGCTAGTAGCGGGGGGGACCAAGAGACCCAGTACTTC.

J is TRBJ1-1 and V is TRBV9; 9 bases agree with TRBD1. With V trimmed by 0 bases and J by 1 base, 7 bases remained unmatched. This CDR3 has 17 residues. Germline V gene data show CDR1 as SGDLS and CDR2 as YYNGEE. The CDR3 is CASSVDFGGQGNTEAFF. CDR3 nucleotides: TGTGCCAGCAGCGTAGATTTCGGGGGACAGGGGAACACTGAAGCTTTCTTT.

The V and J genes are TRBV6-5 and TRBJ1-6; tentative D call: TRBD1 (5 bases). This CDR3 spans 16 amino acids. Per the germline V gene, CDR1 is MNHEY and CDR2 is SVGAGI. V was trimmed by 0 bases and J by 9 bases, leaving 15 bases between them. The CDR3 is CASSYSIGQGGSPLHF. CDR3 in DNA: TGTGCCAGCAGTTACTCGATAGGGCAGGGAGGTTCACCCCTCCACTTT.

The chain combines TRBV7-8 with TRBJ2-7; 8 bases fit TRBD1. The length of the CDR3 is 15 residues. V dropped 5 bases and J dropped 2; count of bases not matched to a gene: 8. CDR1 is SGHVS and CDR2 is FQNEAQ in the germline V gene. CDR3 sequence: CASSLQGALPYEQYF. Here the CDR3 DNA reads TGTGCCAGCAGCCTCCAGGGGGCCCTGCCCTACGAGCAGTACTTC.

CDR3 nucleotides: TGTGCCAGCAGTTACCCTGGTAGGGGCTTGCGAACCACAGATACGCAGTATTTT. It specifies CASSYPGRGLRTTDTQYF. V gene TRBV6-2 or TRBV6-3 combines with J gene TRBJ2-3, with D tentatively TRBD1 (5 bases). The CDR3 contains 18 residues. Germline loops: CDR1 MNHEY, CDR2 SVGEGT. Trimming left V 2 bases short and J 2 bases short, with 20 bases between.

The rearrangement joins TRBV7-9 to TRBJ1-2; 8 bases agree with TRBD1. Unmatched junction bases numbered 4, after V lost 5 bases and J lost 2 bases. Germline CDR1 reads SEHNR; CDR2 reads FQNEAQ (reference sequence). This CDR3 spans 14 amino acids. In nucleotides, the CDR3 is TGTGCCAGCAGCCTCCAGGGGGCGAACTATGGCTACACCTTC. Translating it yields CASSLQGANYGYTF.

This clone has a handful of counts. CDR3 sequence: CASSFEEVLGQYF. The CDR3 bases are TGTGCCAGCAGCTTCGAAGAGGTCTTAGGGCAGTACTTC. The chain joins TRBV7-9 to TRBJ2-7; D is undetermined. Trimming shortened V by 3 bases and J by 9 bases, and 15 bases separated the two germline ends. Germline V gene data show CDR1 as SEHNR and CDR2 as FQNEAQ (reference sequence). The CDR3 has 13 amino acids.

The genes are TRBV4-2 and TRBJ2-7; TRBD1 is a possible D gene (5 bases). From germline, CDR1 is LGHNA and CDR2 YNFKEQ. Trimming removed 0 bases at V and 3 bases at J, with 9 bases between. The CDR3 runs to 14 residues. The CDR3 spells CASSQDRRVYEQYF. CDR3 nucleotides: TGTGCCAGCAGCCAAGATCGCAGGGTCTACGAGCAGTACTTC.

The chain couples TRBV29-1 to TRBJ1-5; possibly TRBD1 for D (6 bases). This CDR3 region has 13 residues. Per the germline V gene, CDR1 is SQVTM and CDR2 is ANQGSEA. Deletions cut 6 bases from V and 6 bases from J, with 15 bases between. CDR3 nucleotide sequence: TGCAGCGTCTGGGGAGGGGGTACTCAGCCCCAGCATTTT. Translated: CSVWGGGTQPQHF. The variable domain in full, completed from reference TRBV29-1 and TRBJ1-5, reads SAVISQKPSRDICQRGTSLTIQCQVDSQVTMMFWYRQQPGQSLTLIATANQGSEATYESGFVIDKFPISRPNLTFSTLTVSNMSPEDSSIYLCSVWGGGTQPQHFGDGTRLSIL.

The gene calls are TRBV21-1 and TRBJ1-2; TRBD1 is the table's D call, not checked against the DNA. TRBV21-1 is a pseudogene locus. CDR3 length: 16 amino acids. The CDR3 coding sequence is TGTGCCAGCAGCAAAGCAATAACAGAAGACAACTATGGCTACACCTTC. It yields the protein CASSKAITEDNYGYTF.

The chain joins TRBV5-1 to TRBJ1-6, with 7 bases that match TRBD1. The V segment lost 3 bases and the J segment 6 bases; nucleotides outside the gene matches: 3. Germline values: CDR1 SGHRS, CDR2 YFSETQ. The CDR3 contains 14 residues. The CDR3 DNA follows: TGCGCCAGCAGCTCAGGACAGGTTAATTCACCCCTCCACTTT. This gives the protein CASSSGQVNSPLHF. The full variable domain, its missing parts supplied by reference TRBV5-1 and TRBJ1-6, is KAGVTQTPRYLIKTRGQQVTLSCSPISGHRSVSWYQQTPGQGLQFLFEYFSETQRNKGNFPGRFSGRQFSNSRSEMNVSTLELGDSALYLCASSSGQVNSPLHFGNGTRLTVT.